One TCR beta chain is described in this entry. Its antigen is unknown. These data originate in a study of T cell repertoires and leukemia-associated antigens. A single record per CDR3 protein comes from TCRdb applying MiXCR to the 5' RACE reads. The table lists 10,000 to 13,000 distinct CDR3 sequences, approximately 42% of them singletons. CD3+ T cells were rested overnight without fetal bovine serum. This CDR3 is 15 amino acids long. Germline CDR1 reads SQVTM; CDR2 reads ANQGSEA. Unmatched junction bases numbered 10, after V lost 7 bases and J lost 1 base. Study-wide points: No significant group difference appeared in Vbeta, Jbeta or VDJ counts. Whether expanded clones are antigen-specific and functional remains untested.

The clonotype originates from a female donor in good health. Material: CD3+ T cells sorted from blood and cultured. The rearrangement links TRBV29-1 to TRBJ1-1, with 9 bases that match TRBD1. DNA for the CDR3: TGCAGCGCCGATCGGGGGGGACAGGGGAACACTGAAGCTTTCTTT. Amino acid sequence: CSADRGGQGNTEAFF.